This T cell receptor (beta chain) was recorded in a study of cytomegalovirus exposure and HLA in healthy donors. This clone has just a few counts. Its antigen is still unknown. Study-wide results and caveats: In vitro experiments confirmed that three CMV-associated chains were specific for CMV antigens. DRB1 showed the most TCR associations and HLA-C the fewest in a later analysis, as rates varied by HLA locus. Previous analysis showed most TCR beta V segments were productive about 87% or about 30% of the time. In a later analysis, fewer than 20,000 TCR beta sequences were associated with HLA alleles at 0.05 false discovery rate.

Germline CDR1 and CDR2: SNHLY and FYNNEI. The V gene lost 4 bases and the J gene lost 9 bases, with 13 bases spanning the gap. This CDR3 region has 13 residues. The study ran its PCR with 60 Vbeta and 13 Jbeta primers. Sequencing used immunoSEQ multiplex PCR; TCRdb keeps in-frame clones, though not all of them. The sample contains 130,000 or so clones, around four fifths of which appear only once. The V and J genes are TRBV2 and TRBJ2-1; D might be TRBD2 (5 bases). Sequencing was carried out using PBMCs. This sequence originates from a woman aged 40 to 49 in good health and CMV-seronegative. CDR3 nucleotide sequence: TGTGCCAGCAGTGTTTGGGAGAGAAGTGAGCAGTTCTTC. This gives the protein CASSVWERSEQFF.